The 28 T cell receptor beta chains given below trace back to one sample, sequenced in a study of blood T cell repertoires in COVID-19. The method was immunoSEQ multiplex PCR; TCRdb's version includes in-frame clones alone and lacks a portion of them. The data contain 350,000 or so clones, more than 70% of them singletons. The source material was PBMCs or T cells enriched from blood (not recorded which). These receptors came from a woman in her 30s who had been exposed to COVID-19.

This chain uses TRBV19 with TRBJ2-3, with TRBD2 matching over 10 bases. The CDR3 has 17 residues. V was clipped by 6 bases and J by 3 bases; unmatched bases: 12. CDR1 is LNHDA and CDR2 is SQIVND in the germline V gene (reference sequence). CDR3 nucleotides: TGTGCCAGTAGCCCAGCGGGAGGGCGGCTTACTACAGATACGCAGTATTTT. Translation: CASSPAGGRLTTDTQYF.

This rearrangement joins TRBV11-2 to TRBJ1-1, with TRBD1 as a possible D gene (5 bases). CDR3 length: 17 amino acids. CDR1 is SGHAT, CDR2 FQNNGV, per germline. Trimming stripped 0 bases from V and 0 bases from J, with 14 bases between. CDR3 in DNA: TGTGCCAGCAGCTTAGATCCCTCAGGAGGGGTGAACACTGAAGCTTTCTTT. Its translation: CASSLDPSGGVNTEAFF.

The rearrangement links TRBV29-1 to TRBJ1-4, with TRBD1 matching over 7 bases. The CDR3 sequence is 13 residues long. Germline V gene sequence: CDR1 SQVTM, CDR2 ANQGSEA. V was clipped by 5 bases and J by 3 bases; unmatched bases: 3. The CDR3, as DNA: TGCAGCGTTTTGGGACAGCCTAATGAAAAACTGTTTTTT. Translated, it gives CSVLGQPNEKLFF. The entire variable domain, with the rest obtained from reference TRBV29-1 and TRBJ1-4, is as follows: SAVISQKPSRDICQRGTSLTIQCQVDSQVTMMFWYRQQPGQSLTLIATANQGSEATYESGFVIDKFPISRPNLTFSTLTVSNMSPEDSSIYLCSVLGQPNEKLFFGSGTQLSVL.

The chain combines TRBV2 with TRBJ2-1; 8 bases align to TRBD2. The V gene end was trimmed by 2 bases and the J gene end by 4 bases; junction bases not matched to a gene: 13. Looked up from germline, CDR1 is SNHLY and CDR2 is FYNNEI. There are 18 residues in the CDR3. The CDR3 reads CASSEWTSRLFEYNEQFF. The DNA of the CDR3 is TGTGCCAGCAGTGAATGGACTAGCCGCCTTTTCGAGTACAATGAGCAGTTCTTC.

The rearrangement joins TRBV30 to TRBJ1-1; D perhaps matches TRBD1 (5 bases). In germline, CDR1 is GTSNPN, CDR2 SVGIG (reference sequence). The CDR3 loop spans 14 amino acids. V lost 2 bases, J lost 0 bases, and 10 bases lay in between. CDR3 in DNA: TGTGCCTGGAGTTTCGCAGGGATGAACACTGAAGCTTTCTTT. It codes for CAWSFAGMNTEAFF.

The chain uses TRBV18 and TRBJ2-6; 7 nucleotides agree with TRBD1. The CDR3 has 15 residues. Trimming took 4 bases from V and 2 from J; bases not matched to a gene: 2. The V gene's germline CDR1 is KGHSH and CDR2 LQKENI. The CDR3 spells CASSRDRAGANVLTF. CDR3 bases: TGTGCCAGCTCACGCGACAGGGCTGGGGCCAACGTCCTGACTTTC.

This clone has only one observation. The V call is TRBV28, the J call TRBJ2-3; D remains ambiguous. V was clipped by 2 bases and J by 5 bases, with 5 bases between them. The germline V gene has CDR1 MDHEN and CDR2 SYDVKM. CDR3 size: 12 residues. CDR3 protein: CASSLNGDTQYF. CDR3 in DNA: TGTGCCAGCAGTTTAAACGGAGATACGCAGTATTTT.

This clone was observed many times. The chain recombines TRBV28 with TRBJ1-2; 9 nucleotides agree with TRBD1. The CDR3 has 15 amino acids. Trimming cost V 8 bases and J 4 bases; bases outside gene matches: 11. Germline V CDR1 and CDR2: MDHEN, SYDVKM. The CDR3 protein is CASALGQGILYGYTF. The CDR3 DNA sequence: TGTGCCAGCGCCTTGGGACAGGGAATACTCTATGGCTACACCTTC.

This rearrangement joins TRBV3-1 (or the pseudogene TRBV3-2) to TRBJ1-2; D is ambiguous. The CDR3 runs to 14 residues. Germline CDR1 and CDR2: LGHDT and YNNKEL (reference sequence). V lost 1 base, J lost 2 bases, and 8 bases lay in between. DNA for the CDR3: TGTGCCAGCAGCCAAGCGTCCGGGAACTATGGCTACACCTTC. This encodes CASSQASGNYGYTF.

The chain couples TRBV7-2 to TRBJ2-2; no firm D call. This CDR3 has 14 amino acids. CDR1 is SGHTA and CDR2 is FQGNSA in the germline V gene. V lost 2 bases, J lost 6 bases, and 10 bases lay in between. In nucleotides, the CDR3 is TGTGCCAGCAGCTTAAGTTTAGTGCCCGGGGAGCTGTTTTTT. This sequence encodes CASSLSLVPGELFF.

This chain uses TRBV25-1 with TRBJ2-6; maybe TRBD2 (6 bases). Trimming took 10 bases from V and 0 from J, leaving 19 bases between them. CDR3 size: 17 residues. Per germline, CDR1 MGHDK and CDR2 SYGVNS. CDR3 in amino acids: CATERGDPSSGANVLTF. CDR3 bases: TGTGCCACAGAACGCGGGGACCCCAGCTCTGGGGCCAACGTCCTGACTTTC.

The V and J genes are TRBV5-1 and TRBJ1-6, with D hard to call. The CDR3 runs to 15 residues. Germline CDR1 and CDR2: SGHRS and YFSETQ. V lost 0 bases and J 9 bases, leaving 13 bases between the germline ends. CDR3 sequence reads: CASSLGEGSVSPLHF. The CDR3 bases are TGCGCCAGCAGCTTGGGAGAGGGATCGGTTTCACCCCTCCACTTT. Using reference TRBV5-1 and TRBJ1-6 for the parts outside the CDR3, the full variable domain is KAGVTQTPRYLIKTRGQQVTLSCSPISGHRSVSWYQQTPGQGLQFLFEYFSETQRNKGNFPGRFSGRQFSNSRSEMNVSTLELGDSALYLCASSLGEGSVSPLHFGNGTRLTVT.

This chain joins TRBV7-9 and TRBJ2-7; D call uncertain. The length of the CDR3 is 16 residues. V lost 5 bases to trimming and J lost 0 bases, with 17 bases between them. Germline CDR1 and CDR2: SEHNR and FQNEAQ (reference sequence). CDR3 nucleotides: TGTGCCAGCAGCCCCGATCCCTTCTGGAGCTCCTACGAGCAGTACTTC. Protein sequence: CASSPDPFWSSYEQYF.

In DNA form, the CDR3 reads TGCGCCAGCAGTGATGACAGGGATTCGGCCTGGGGCACTGAAGCTTTCTTT. This sequence encodes CASSDDRDSAWGTEAFF. The chain employs TRBV10-2 and TRBJ1-1; 7 bases match TRBD1. The CDR3 is 17 residues long. CDR1 is WSHSY, CDR2 SAAADI, per germline. V lost 3 bases, J lost 4 bases, and 14 bases stayed unmatched.

This chain connects TRBV18 to TRBJ1-2, with TRBD1 identical over 7 bases. Losses at the gene ends were 3 bases for V and 2 bases for J; bases not matched to a gene: 3. In germline, CDR1 is KGHSH, CDR2 LQKENI. CDR3 length: 14 residues. Here the CDR3 reads CASSPGQQNYGYTF. The CDR3, as DNA: TGTGCCAGCTCACCGGGACAGCAAAACTATGGCTACACCTTC.

The V gene is TRBV19, the J gene TRBJ2-7, with 9 bases that match TRBD1. Germline V CDR1 and CDR2: LNHDA, SQIVND (reference sequence). The CDR3 is 15 residues long. With 5 bases clipped from V and 6 bases from J, the junction kept 11 bases outside the gene matches. Written as DNA, the CDR3 is TGTGCCAGTAGTCTCACCGGGACAGGGCATTTCGAGCAGTACTTC. Translating it yields CASSLTGTGHFEQYF.

The chain employs TRBV2 and TRBJ1-5; TRBD1 is a possible D gene (6 bases). The germline V gene has CDR1 SNHLY and CDR2 FYNNEI. The ends were cut back, 8 bases at V and 3 bases at J, with 14 bases in the middle. The CDR3 is made up of 14 amino acids. CDR3 nucleotide sequence: TGTGCCAGCGGGTCACAGGGCCCCAATCAGCCCCAGCATTTT. Amino acids: CASGSQGPNQPQHF.

V and J are TRBV9 and TRBJ1-3; possibly TRBD1 for D (5 bases). Germline assignment: CDR1 SGDLS and CDR2 YYNGEE. V lost 0 bases to trimming and J lost 0 bases, with 10 bases between them. This CDR3 has 16 residues. In DNA form, the CDR3 reads TGTGCCAGCAGCGTAGGCGGCAGGGTCTCTGGAAACACCATATATTTT. Translated: CASSVGGRVSGNTIYF. The whole variable domain, filled in from reference TRBV9 and TRBJ1-3, reads DSGVTQTPKHLITATGQRVTLRCSPRSGDLSVYWYQQSLDQGLQFLIQYYNGEERAKGNILERFSAQQFPDLHSELNLSSLELGDSALYFCASSVGGRVSGNTIYFGEGSWLTVV.

CDR3 nucleotides: TGTGCCAGCAGCTGGCCCTCGGACAGGGGCGGCTACACCTTC. Amino acid sequence: CASSWPSDRGGYTF. V gene TRBV7-2 combines with J gene TRBJ1-2; 9 bases are shared with TRBD1. Trimming cost V 4 bases and J 8 bases; bases outside gene matches: 8. CDR3 length: 14 residues. Germline CDR1 reads SGHTA; CDR2 reads FQGNSA.

The chain links TRBV19 to TRBJ1-4; D uncertain. V was shortened by 0 bases and J by 0 bases, with 11 bases between the two germline ends. Germline V gene lookup returns CDR1 LNHDA and CDR2 SQIVND (reference sequence). The CDR3 is 17 amino acids. The CDR3 reads CASSIDERRATNEKLFF. DNA of the CDR3: TGTGCCAGTAGTATAGATGAGAGGAGAGCAACTAATGAAAAACTGTTTTTT. Combining the CDR3 with reference TRBV19 and TRBJ1-4 gives the whole variable domain DGGITQSPKYLFRKEGQNVTLSCEQNLNHDAMYWYRQDPGQGLRLIYYSQIVNDFQKGDIAEGYSVSREKKESFPLTVTSAQKNPTAFYLCASSIDERRATNEKLFFGSGTQLSVL.

The J gene is TRBJ1-4, the V gene TRBV7-9; weak D call: TRBD1 (5 bases). This CDR3 spans 15 amino acids. V lost 9 bases to trimming and J lost 7 bases, with 21 bases between them. In germline, CDR1 is SEHNR, CDR2 FQNEAQ (reference sequence). The CDR3 loop reads CASTQTGGRSEKLFF. CDR3 bases: TGTGCCAGTACGCAGACCGGGGGGAGATCTGAAAAACTGTTTTTT.

To note about this clone: This sample also contains other DNA sequences that code for the same CDR3. J is TRBJ2-1 and V is TRBV18, with D possibly being TRBD2 (6 bases). The V gene's germline CDR1 is KGHSH and CDR2 LQKENI. Trimming took off 0 bases at V and 6 bases at J, with 9 bases between the two ends. The CDR3 has 14 amino acids. This CDR3 reads CASSPPAGGNEQFF. As DNA, the CDR3 is TGTGCCAGCTCACCACCAGCGGGTGGCAATGAGCAGTTCTTC.

The genes are TRBV9 and TRBJ2-1; tentatively, D is TRBD2 (6 bases). CDR1 and CDR2 from the germline V gene are SGDLS and YYNGEE. The CDR3 spans 16 residues. V was cut by 0 bases and J by 6 bases, with 16 bases left in between. The CDR3 reads CASSVGHGRTGNEQFF. DNA of the CDR3: TGTGCCAGCAGCGTAGGGCACGGGAGAACGGGCAATGAGCAGTTCTTC.

This chain connects TRBV7-9 to TRBJ2-7; 7 nucleotides align to TRBD1. The CDR3 extends over 13 amino acids. The V gene's germline CDR1 is SEHNR and CDR2 FQNEAQ (reference sequence). V shed 5 bases and J 5 bases; nucleotides not matched to a gene: 6. The CDR3 DNA sequence: TGTGCCAGCAGCCGTCGGACAGGCAACGAGCAGTACTTC. Its translation is CASSRRTGNEQYF.

V and J are TRBV28 and TRBJ1-4, with TRBD1 matching 8 bases. V was clipped by 5 bases and J by 5 bases; unmatched bases: 13. The CDR3 runs to 17 residues. CDR1 and CDR2 from the germline V gene are MDHEN and SYDVKM. The CDR3 spells CASSPDRGSVQNEKLFF. The CDR3 nucleotides are TGTGCCAGCAGTCCCGACAGGGGATCGGTTCAAAATGAAAAACTGTTTTTT. The whole variable domain, remainder taken from reference TRBV28 and TRBJ1-4, is DVKVTQSSRYLVKRTGEKVFLECVQDMDHENMFWYRQDPGLGLRLIYFSYDVKMKEKGDIPEGYSVSREKKERFSLILESASTNQTSMYLCASSPDRGSVQNEKLFFGSGTQLSVL.

The chain joins TRBV27 to TRBJ2-1; unclear D gene. The V end lost 7 bases, the J end lost 5 bases, and 6 bases lay between the germline ends. Germline lookup yields CDR1 MNHEY and CDR2 SMNVEV (reference sequence). The CDR3 totals 11 residues. The CDR3 DNA follows: TGTGCCAGCACCAAGCACAATGAGCAGTTCTTC. It yields the protein CASTKHNEQFF.

This clone showed up just once. The J gene is TRBJ1-1, the V gene TRBV28; the match to TRBD1 covers 8 bases. The CDR3 length is 12 residues. The J segment lost 11 bases and the V segment lost 5 bases, leaving 7 bases of the junction unmatched. CDR1 and CDR2 from the germline V gene are MDHEN and SYDVKM. The CDR3 coding sequence is TGTGCCAGCAGTACAGGGGGAGGAGGGGCTTTCTTT. Protein product: CASSTGGGGAFF.

V gene TRBV30 combines with J gene TRBJ2-2; 8 positions match TRBD1. Germline CDR1 is GTSNPN and CDR2 is SVGIG (reference sequence). V shed 3 bases, J shed 3 bases, and the junction held 6 bases outside the gene matches. The CDR3 runs to 15 residues. This CDR3 is CAWRYRTGYTGELFF. The CDR3 bases are TGTGCCTGGAGGTACAGGACAGGGTACACCGGGGAGCTGTTTTTT.